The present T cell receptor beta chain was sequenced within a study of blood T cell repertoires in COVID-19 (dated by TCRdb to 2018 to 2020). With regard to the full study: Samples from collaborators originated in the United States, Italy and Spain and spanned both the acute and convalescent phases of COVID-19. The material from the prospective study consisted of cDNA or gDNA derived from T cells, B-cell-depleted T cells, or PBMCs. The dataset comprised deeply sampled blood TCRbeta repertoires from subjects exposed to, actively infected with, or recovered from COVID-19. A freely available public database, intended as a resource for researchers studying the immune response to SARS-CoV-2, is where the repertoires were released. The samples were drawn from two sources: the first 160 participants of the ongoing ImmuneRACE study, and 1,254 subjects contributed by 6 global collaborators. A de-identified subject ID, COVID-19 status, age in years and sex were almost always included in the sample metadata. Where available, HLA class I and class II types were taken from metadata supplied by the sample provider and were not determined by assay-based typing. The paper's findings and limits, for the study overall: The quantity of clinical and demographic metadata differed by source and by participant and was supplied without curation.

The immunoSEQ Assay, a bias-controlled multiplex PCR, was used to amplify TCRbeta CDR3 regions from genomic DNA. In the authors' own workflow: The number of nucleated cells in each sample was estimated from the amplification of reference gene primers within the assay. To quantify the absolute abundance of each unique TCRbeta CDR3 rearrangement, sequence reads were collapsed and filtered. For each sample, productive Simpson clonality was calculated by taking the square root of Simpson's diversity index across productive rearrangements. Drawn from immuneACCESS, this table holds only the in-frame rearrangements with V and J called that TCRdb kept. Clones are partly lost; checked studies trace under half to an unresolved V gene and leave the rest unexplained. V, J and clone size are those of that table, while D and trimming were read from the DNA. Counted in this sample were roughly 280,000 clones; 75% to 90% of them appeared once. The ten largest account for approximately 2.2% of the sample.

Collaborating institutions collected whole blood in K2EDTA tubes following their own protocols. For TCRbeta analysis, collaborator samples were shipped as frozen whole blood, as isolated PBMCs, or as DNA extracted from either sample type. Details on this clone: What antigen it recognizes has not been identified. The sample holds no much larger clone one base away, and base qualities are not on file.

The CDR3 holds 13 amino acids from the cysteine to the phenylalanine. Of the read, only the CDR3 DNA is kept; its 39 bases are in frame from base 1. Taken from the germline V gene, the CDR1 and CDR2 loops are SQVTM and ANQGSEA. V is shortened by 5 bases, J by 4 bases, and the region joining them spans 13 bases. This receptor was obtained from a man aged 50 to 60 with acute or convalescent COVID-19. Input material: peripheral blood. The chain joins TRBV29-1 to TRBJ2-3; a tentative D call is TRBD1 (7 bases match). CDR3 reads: CSVHRGGSDTQYF. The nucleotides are TGCAGCGTTCACAGGGGAGGATCAGATACGCAGTATTTT.